This T cell receptor (beta chain) was profiled in a study of blood T cell repertoires in COVID-19 (dated by TCRdb to the early 2020s). With regard to the full study: Samples covering the acute and convalescent phases of COVID-19 were provided by collaborators in the United States, Italy and Spain. Samples were obtained from the ongoing ImmuneRACE study (first 160 participants) and from 950 to 1,500 subjects provided by 6 global collaborators. The material from the prospective study consisted of cDNA or gDNA derived from T cells, B-cell-depleted T cells, or PBMCs. The sample metadata nearly always contained a de-identified subject ID, COVID-19 status, age in years and sex. Deeply sampled blood TCRbeta repertoires from subjects exposed to, actively infected with, or recovered from COVID-19 were included in the dataset. The repertoires were made available in a free public database intended to serve as a resource for research on the immune response to SARS-CoV-2. HLA class I and class II types, where available, came from metadata supplied by the sample provider rather than from assay-based typing. What the work shows at the level of the full study, not this receptor alone: How much clinical and demographic metadata was included differed by source and by participant, and the metadata was provided uncurated.

The junction carries 9 bases between V and J, which are trimmed by 3 bases and 5 bases respectively. For CDR1 and CDR2, the germline V gene lists SQVTM and ANQGSEA. The CDR3 spans 12 residues, from the cysteine through the phenylalanine. Only CDR3 DNA remains: 36 bases, in frame from the first base. The immunoSEQ Assay, a bias-controlled multiplex PCR, was used to amplify TCRbeta CDR3 regions from genomic DNA. Concerning the study's data processing: The number of nucleated cells in each sample was estimated by amplification of reference gene primers within the assay. To quantify the absolute abundance of each unique TCRbeta CDR3 rearrangement, sequence reads were collapsed and filtered. For each sample, productive Simpson clonality was calculated as the square root of Simpson's diversity index across productive rearrangements. The immuneACCESS repertoire file appears here via TCRdb, limited to in-frame rearrangements. These files lack a portion of the clones; in checked studies, under half of the deficit traces to unresolved V genes, and the cause of the others is not known. D and trimming were read from the DNA, whereas the V and J calls and clone size are those reported in that table. The sample has just over 300,000 clones on record, around 92% of them singletons. Around 1.9% of the sample is in the top ten clones.

In Seattle, one collaborating source enrolled patients while the infection was active and tracked those patients longitudinally over the course of disease. Each collaborating institution followed its own protocols to collect whole blood in K2EDTA tubes. For TCRbeta analysis, collaborator samples were shipped as frozen whole blood, as isolated PBMCs, or as DNA extracted from either sample type. Points on this clone: The clone's antigen remains unknown. Base quality data are lacking; no much larger clone is found one base away.

The sequencing input was peripheral blood. This receptor was identified in a woman aged 25 to 45 with COVID-19, enrolled during active disease. Here the chain combines TRBV29-1 and TRBJ2-3; a weak D assignment points to TRBD1 (5 bases agree). The CDR3: CSVDSTGDTQYF. Read as DNA, the sequence is TGCAGCGTTGATTCTACAGGAGATACGCAGTATTTT.